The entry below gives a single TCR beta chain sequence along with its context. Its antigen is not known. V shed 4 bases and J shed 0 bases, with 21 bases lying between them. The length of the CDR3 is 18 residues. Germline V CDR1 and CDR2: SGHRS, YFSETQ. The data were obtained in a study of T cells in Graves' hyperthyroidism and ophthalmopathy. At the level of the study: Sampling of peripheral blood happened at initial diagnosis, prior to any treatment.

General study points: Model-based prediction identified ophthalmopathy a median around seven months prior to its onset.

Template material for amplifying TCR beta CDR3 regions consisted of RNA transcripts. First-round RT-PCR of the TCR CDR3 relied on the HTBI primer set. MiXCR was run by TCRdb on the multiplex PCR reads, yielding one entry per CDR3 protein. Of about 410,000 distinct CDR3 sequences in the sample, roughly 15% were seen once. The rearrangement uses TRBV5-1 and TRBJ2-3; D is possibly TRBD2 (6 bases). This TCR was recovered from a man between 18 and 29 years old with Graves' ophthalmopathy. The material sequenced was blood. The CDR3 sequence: CASSLSPLGGASTDTQYF. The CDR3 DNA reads TGCGCCAGCAGCCTATCTCCTTTGGGGGGTGCTAGCACAGATACGCAGTATTTT.